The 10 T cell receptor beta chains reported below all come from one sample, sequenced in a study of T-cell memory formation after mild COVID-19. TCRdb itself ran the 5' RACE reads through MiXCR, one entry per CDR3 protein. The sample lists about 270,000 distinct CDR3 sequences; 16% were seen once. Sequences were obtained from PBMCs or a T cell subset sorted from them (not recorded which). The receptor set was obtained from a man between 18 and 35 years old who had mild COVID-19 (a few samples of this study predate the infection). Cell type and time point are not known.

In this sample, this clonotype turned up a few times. The chain's CDR3 is CASSPLLQETQYF. The CDR3 coding sequence is TGTGCCAGCAGCCCCCTCCTCCAAGAGACCCAGTACTTC. This chain joins TRBV7-6 and TRBJ2-5; D is unclear. The V end was cut by 5 bases, the J end by 1 base, with 8 bases between. Looked up from germline, CDR1 is SGHVS and CDR2 is FNYEAQ. The CDR3 has 13 amino acids.

The CDR3 DNA sequence: TGTGCCAGCAGGATACAGGGGTTGGGTTCACCCCTCCACTTT. Its protein is CASRIQGLGSPLHF. V usage is TRBV27 and J usage is TRBJ1-6; 7 bases line up with TRBD1. Germline CDR1 MNHEY, CDR2 SMNVEV (reference sequence). V dropped 6 bases and J dropped 9; count of bases not matched to a gene: 8. CDR3 length: 14 residues.

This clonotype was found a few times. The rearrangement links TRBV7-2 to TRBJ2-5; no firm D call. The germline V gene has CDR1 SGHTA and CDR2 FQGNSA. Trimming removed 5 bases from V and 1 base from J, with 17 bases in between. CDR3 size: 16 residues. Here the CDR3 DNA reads TGTGCCAGCAGCAGCGTACAGACGCCGGTCCAAGAGACCCAGTACTTC. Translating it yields CASSSVQTPVQETQYF. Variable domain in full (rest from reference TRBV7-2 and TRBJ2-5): GAGVSQSPSNKVTEKGKDVELRCDPISGHTALYWYRQSLGQGLEFLIYFQGNSAPDKSGLPSDRFSAERTGGSVSTLTIQRTQQEDSAVYLCASSSVQTPVQETQYFGPGTRLLVL.

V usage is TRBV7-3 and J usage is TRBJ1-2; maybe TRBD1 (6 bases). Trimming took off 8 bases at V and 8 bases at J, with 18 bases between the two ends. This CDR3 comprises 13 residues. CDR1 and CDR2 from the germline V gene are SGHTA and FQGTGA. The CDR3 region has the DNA TGTGCCAGCGAAGGGACATTTGGAGGGGGCTACACCTTC. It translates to CASEGTFGGGYTF.

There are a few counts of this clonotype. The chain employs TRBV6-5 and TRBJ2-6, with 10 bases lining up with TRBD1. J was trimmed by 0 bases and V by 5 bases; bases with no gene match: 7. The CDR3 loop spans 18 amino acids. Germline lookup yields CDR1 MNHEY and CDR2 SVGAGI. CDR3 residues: CASSRRQGASSGANVLTF. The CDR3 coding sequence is TGTGCCAGCAGTCGACGACAGGGGGCGTCCTCTGGGGCCAACGTCCTGACTTTC.

The CDR3 region has the DNA TGCAGTGCCCGAGGGGAGGGCCGGTACGAGCAGTACGTC. This encodes CSARGEGRYEQYV. The chain carries TRBV20-1 and TRBJ2-7; 7 bases align to TRBD2. In germline, CDR1 is DFQATT, CDR2 SNEGSKA (reference sequence). The CDR3 has 13 residues. After removal of 6 bases from V and 4 bases from J, the junction contained 9 bases not matched to a gene.

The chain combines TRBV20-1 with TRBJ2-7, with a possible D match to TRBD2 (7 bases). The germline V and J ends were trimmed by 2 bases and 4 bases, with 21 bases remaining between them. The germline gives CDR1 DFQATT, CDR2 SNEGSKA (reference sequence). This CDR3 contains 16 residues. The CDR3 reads CSARLATAGAGYEQYF. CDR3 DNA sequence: TGCAGTGCTAGACTGGCCACTGCGGGGGCAGGGTACGAGCAGTACTTC.

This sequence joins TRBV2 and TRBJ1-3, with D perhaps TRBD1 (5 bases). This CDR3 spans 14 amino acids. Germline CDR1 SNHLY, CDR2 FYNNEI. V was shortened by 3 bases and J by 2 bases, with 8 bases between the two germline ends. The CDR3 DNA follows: TGTGCCAGCAGTGATCAGGGTGCTGGAAACACCATATATTTT. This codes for CASSDQGAGNTIYF.

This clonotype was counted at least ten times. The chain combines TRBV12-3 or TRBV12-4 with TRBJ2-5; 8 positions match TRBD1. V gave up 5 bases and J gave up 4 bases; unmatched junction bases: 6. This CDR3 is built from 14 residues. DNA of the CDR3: TGTGCCAGCAGTACAGGACAGGGAGTAGAGACCCAGTACTTC. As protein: CASSTGQGVETQYF.

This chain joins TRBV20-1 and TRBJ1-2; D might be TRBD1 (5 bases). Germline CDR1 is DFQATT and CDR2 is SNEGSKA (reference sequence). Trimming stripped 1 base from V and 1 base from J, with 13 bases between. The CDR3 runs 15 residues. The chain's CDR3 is CSARAGGGVNYGYTF. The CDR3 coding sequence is TGCAGTGCTAGAGCCGGGGGGGGTGTTAACTATGGCTACACCTTC.